This is a list of T cell receptor beta chains from one sample in a study of cytomegalovirus exposure and HLA in healthy donors. Profiling relied on immunoSEQ multiplex PCR, and the TCRdb table lists in-frame clones only, not all of them. The profile shows approximately 160,000 clones, over 75% of them singletons. Sequenced sample: PBMCs. The source of these receptors is a woman in her thirties in good health and CMV-seronegative. Each CDR3 is given with its conserved first and last residue. A D gene is named only where the DNA matches it firmly. The size entry is marked missing in some rows and otherwise reads once, few, many or a size class.

D: -
size: -
J: TRBJ1-3
V: TRBV6-1
DNA: TGTGCCAGCAGAGAAGGGGGAGCGGGAAACACCATATATTTT
CDR3: CASREGGAGNTIYF

D: TRBD1
size: -
J: TRBJ1-6
V: TRBV19
DNA: TGTGCCAGTAGTGGGATGACAGGGAGACGTAATTCACCCCTCCACTTT
CDR3: CASSGMTGRRNSPLHF

D: -
size: -
J: TRBJ2-2
V: TRBV19
DNA: TGTGCCAGTAAAATCGGGATGGTCGGGGAGCTGTTTTTT
CDR3: CASKIGMVGELFF

D: TRBD1
size: -
J: TRBJ2-3
V: TRBV27
DNA: TGTGCCAGCAGTTTAGGCCCCCAGGGGGCAGGGACAGATACGCAGTATTTT
CDR3: CASSLGPQGAGTDTQYF

D: TRBD2
size: -
J: TRBJ2-5
V: TRBV29-1
DNA: TGCAGCGAACGGGAGGGATCAGAGACCCAGTACTTC
CDR3: CSEREGSETQYF

D: TRBD2
size: once
J: TRBJ2-1
V: TRBV27
DNA: TGTGCCAGCAGTTTATCATCGAGCGGGGCCGGGGTCGAGCAGTTCTTC
CDR3: CASSLSSSGAGVEQFF

D: -
size: -
J: TRBJ2-3
V: TRBV20-1
DNA: TGCAGTGCTAGAACTACAGATACGCAGTATTTT
CDR3: CSARTTDTQYF

D: -
size: once
J: TRBJ1-1
V: TRBV19
DNA: TGTGCCAGTAGTATAGGGCAAACTGAAGCTTTCTTT
CDR3: CASSIGQTEAFF

D: TRBD1
size: -
J: TRBJ1-1
V: TRBV18
DNA: TGTGCCAGCTCACAAAACCAGGGGGAGACTGAAGCTTTCTTT
CDR3: CASSQNQGETEAFF

D: TRBD1
size: -
J: TRBJ2-1
V: TRBV5-1
DNA: TGCGCCAGCAGCCCGGGACAGTCCCGCTCCTACAATGAGCAGTTCTTC
CDR3: CASSPGQSRSYNEQFF

D: -
size: -
J: TRBJ2-7
V: TRBV7-9
DNA: TGTGCCAGCAGCGTCAGGGGGGAATACGAGCAGTACTTC
CDR3: CASSVRGEYEQYF

D: -
size: -
J: TRBJ1-5
V: TRBV28
DNA: TGTGCCAGCAGTTTATACCTAACAGGGAGCCATCAGCCCCAGCATTTT
CDR3: CASSLYLTGSHQPQHF